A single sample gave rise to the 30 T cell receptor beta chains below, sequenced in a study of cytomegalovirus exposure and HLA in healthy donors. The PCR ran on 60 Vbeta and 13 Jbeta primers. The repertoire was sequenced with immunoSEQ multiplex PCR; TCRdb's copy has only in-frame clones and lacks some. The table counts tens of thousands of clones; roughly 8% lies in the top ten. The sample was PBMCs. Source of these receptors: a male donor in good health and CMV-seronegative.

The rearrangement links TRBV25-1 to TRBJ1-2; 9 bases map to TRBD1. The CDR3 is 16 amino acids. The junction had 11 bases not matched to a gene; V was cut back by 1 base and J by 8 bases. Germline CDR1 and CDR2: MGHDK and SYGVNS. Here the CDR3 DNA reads TGTGCCAGCAGTGAATCCCGGACAGGGGTTTCCTACGGCTACACCTTC. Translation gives CASSESRTGVSYGYTF.

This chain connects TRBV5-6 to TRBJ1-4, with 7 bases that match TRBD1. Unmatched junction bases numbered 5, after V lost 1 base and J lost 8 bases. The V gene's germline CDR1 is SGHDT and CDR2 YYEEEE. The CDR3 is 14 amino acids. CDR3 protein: CASSLKGQYEKLFF. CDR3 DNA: TGTGCCAGCAGCTTGAAGGGACAGTACGAAAAACTGTTTTTT.

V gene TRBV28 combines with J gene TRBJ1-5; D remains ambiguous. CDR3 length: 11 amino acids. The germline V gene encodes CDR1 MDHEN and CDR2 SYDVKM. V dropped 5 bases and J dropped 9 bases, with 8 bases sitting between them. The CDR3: CASSDDSPQHF. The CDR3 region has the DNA TGTGCCAGCAGTGACGACTCGCCCCAGCATTTT.

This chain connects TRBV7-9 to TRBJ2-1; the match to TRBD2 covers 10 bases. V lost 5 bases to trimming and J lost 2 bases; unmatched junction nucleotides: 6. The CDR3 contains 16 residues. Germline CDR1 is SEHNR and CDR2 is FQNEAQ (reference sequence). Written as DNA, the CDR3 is TGTGCCAGCAGCACCCGGACTAGCGGACCCTACAATGAGCAGTTCTTC. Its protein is CASSTRTSGPYNEQFF.

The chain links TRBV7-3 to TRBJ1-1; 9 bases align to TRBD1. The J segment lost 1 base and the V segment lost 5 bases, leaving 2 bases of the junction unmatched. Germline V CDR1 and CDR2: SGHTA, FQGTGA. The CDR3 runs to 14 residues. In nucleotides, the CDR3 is TGTGCCAGCAGCGCGACAGGGGGGAACACTGAAGCTTTCTTT. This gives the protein CASSATGGNTEAFF.

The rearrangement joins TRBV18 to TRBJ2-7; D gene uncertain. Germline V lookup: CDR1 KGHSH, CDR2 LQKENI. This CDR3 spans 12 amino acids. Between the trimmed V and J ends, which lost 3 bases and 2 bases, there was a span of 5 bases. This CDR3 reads CASSPLPYEQYF. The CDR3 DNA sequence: TGTGCCAGCTCACCCCTCCCCTACGAGCAGTACTTC. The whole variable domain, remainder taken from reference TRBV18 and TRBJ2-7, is NAGVMQNPRHLVRRRGQEARLRCSPMKGHSHVYWYRQLPEEGLKFMVYLQKENIIDESGMPKERFSAEFPKEGPSILRIQQVVRGDSAAYFCASSPLPYEQYFGPGTRLTVT.

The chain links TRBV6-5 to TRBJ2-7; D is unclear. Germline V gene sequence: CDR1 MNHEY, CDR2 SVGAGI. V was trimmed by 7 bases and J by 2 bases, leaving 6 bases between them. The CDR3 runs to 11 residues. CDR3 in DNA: TGTGCCAGCACTCGTCCCTACGAGCAGTACTTC. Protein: CASTRPYEQYF.

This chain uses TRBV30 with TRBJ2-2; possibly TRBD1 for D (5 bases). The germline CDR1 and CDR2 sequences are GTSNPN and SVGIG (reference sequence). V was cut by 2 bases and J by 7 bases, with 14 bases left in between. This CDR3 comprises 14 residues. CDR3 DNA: TGTGCCTGGAGTAGGGGTGGTAGAGTCGGGGAGCTGTTTTTT. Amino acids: CAWSRGGRVGELFF.

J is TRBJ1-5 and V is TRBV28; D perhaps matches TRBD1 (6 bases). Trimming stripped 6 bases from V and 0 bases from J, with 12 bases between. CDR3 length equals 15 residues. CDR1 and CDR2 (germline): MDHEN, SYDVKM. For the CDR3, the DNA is TGTGCCAGCAGCCAGTGGACAGCTAGCAATCAGCCCCAGCATTTT. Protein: CASSQWTASNQPQHF.

The CDR3: CASSYSWLATTDTQYF. CDR3 bases: TGTGCCAGCAGTTACTCGTGGCTAGCGACCACAGATACGCAGTATTTT. The rearrangement links TRBV6-5 to TRBJ2-3; D may be TRBD2 (6 bases). Germline V gene data show CDR1 as MNHEY and CDR2 as SVGAGI. V gave up 0 bases and J gave up 2 bases, with 12 bases separating them. The length of the CDR3 is 16 residues.

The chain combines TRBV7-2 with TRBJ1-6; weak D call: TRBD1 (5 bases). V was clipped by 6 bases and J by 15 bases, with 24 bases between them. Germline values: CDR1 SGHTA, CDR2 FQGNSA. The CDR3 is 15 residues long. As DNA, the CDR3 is TGTGCCAGCAGTTTCCCCGGGACCCTAGCGTCGGTCCTCCACTTT. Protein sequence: CASSFPGTLASVLHF.

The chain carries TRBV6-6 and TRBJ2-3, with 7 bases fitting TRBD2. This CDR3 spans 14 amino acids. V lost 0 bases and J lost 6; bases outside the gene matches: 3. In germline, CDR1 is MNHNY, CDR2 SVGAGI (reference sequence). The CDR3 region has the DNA TGTGCCAGCAGTTACTCGATCGGGGGGGATACGCAGTATTTT. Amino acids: CASSYSIGGDTQYF.

The CDR3 is CASSSGLARSKETQYF. Here the CDR3 DNA reads TGTGCCAGCAGCTCGGGACTAGCCCGAAGCAAAGAGACCCAGTACTTC. The J gene is TRBJ2-5, the V gene TRBV7-9; 9 nucleotides align to TRBD2. With 4 bases clipped from V and 3 bases from J, the junction kept 9 bases outside the gene matches. This CDR3 has 16 amino acids. CDR1 and CDR2 (germline): SEHNR, FQNEAQ (reference sequence).

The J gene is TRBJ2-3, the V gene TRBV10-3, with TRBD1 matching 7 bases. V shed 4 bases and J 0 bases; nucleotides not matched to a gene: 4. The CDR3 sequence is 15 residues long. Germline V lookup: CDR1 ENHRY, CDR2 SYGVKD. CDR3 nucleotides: TGTGCCATCAGTGCGGCAGGGGGTAGCACAGATACGCAGTATTTT. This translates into CAISAAGGSTDTQYF.

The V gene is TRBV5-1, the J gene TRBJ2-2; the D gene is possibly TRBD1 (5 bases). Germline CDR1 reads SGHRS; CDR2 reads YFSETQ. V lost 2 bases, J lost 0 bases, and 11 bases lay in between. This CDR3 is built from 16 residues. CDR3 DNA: TGCGCCAGCAGCTTAGGACATGCATCGAACACCGGGGAGCTGTTTTTT. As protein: CASSLGHASNTGELFF. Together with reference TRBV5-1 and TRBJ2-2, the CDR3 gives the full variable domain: KAGVTQTPRYLIKTRGQQVTLSCSPISGHRSVSWYQQTPGQGLQFLFEYFSETQRNKGNFPGRFSGRQFSNSRSEMNVSTLELGDSALYLCASSLGHASNTGELFFGEGSRLTVL.

In DNA form, the CDR3 reads TGTGCCACCAGCAGACCCCAGGGGAACTATGGCTACACCTTC. This encodes CATSRPQGNYGYTF. V and J are TRBV15 and TRBJ1-2; maybe TRBD1 (6 bases). Germline V gene data show CDR1 as LNHNV and CDR2 as YYDKDF (reference sequence). The CDR3 consists of 14 residues. Trimming shortened V by 2 bases and J by 2 bases, and 9 bases separated the two germline ends.

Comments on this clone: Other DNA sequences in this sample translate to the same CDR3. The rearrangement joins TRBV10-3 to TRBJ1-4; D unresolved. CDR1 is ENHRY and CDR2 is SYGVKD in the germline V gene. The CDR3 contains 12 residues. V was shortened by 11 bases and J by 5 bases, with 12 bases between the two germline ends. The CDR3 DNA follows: TGTGCCGTCGGAGGACTAAATGAAAAACTGTTTTTT. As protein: CAVGGLNEKLFF.

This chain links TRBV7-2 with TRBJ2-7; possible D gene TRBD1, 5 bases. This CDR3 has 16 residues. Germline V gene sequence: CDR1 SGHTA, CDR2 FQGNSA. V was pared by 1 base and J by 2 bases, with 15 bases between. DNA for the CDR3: TGTGCCAGCAGCTTAGAGGGTGGCAGGGCGGCCTACGAGCAGTACTTC. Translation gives CASSLEGGRAAYEQYF.

The CDR3 protein is CASSLGAGGRGGTDTQYF. In DNA form, the CDR3 reads TGTGCCAGCAGCTTAGGTGCGGGAGGGCGAGGGGGCACAGATACGCAGTATTTT. The chain has TRBV7-9 and TRBJ2-3; 9 bases are shared with TRBD2. The CDR3 contains 18 residues. The V and J ends lost 1 base and 1 base, in that order; junction bases with no gene match: 9. The germline CDR1 and CDR2 sequences are SEHNR and FQNEAQ (reference sequence). The variable domain in full, completed from reference TRBV7-9 and TRBJ2-3, reads DTGVSQNPRHKITKRGQNVTFRCDPISEHNRLYWYRQTLGQGPEFLTYFQNEAQLEKSRLLSDRFSAERPKGSFSTLEIQRTEQGDSAMYLCASSLGAGGRGGTDTQYFGPGTRLTVL.

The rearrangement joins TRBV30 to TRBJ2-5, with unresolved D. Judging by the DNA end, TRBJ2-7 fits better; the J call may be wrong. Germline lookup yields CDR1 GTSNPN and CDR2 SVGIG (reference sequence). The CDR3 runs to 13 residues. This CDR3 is CAWSATGGSEQYF. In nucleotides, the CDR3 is TGTGCCTGGAGTGCCACCGGTGGAAGCGAGCAGTACTTC.

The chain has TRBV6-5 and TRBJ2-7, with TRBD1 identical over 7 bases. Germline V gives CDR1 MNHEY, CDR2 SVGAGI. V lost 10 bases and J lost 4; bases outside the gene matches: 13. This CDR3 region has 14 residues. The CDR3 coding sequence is TGTGCCACCCTAGACAGGGTAGGGCAATACGAGCAGTACTTC. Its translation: CATLDRVGQYEQYF.

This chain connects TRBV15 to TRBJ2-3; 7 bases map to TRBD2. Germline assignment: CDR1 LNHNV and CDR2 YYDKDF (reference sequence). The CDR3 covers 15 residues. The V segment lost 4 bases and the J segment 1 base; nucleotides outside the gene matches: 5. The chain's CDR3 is CATSTAGVGTDTQYF. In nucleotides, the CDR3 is TGTGCCACCAGCACCGCGGGGGTTGGCACAGATACGCAGTATTTT.

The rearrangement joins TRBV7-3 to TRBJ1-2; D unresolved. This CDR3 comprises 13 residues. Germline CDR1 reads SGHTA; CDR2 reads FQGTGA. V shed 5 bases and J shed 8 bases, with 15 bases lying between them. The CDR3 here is CASSARGEQGYTF. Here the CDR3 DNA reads TGTGCCAGCAGCGCCCGGGGAGAACAAGGCTACACCTTC.

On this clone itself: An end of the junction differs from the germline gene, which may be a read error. CDR3 DNA sequence: TGTGCCGGCAGCTTAGGCTATAGTGGACAGGGGGCGACTGGCTACACCTTC. Protein product: CAGSLGYSGQGATGYTF. V and J are TRBV13 and TRBJ1-2; 11 bases are a match to TRBD1. Germline V gene lookup returns CDR1 PRHDT and CDR2 FYEKMQ (reference sequence). The CDR3 loop spans 17 amino acids.

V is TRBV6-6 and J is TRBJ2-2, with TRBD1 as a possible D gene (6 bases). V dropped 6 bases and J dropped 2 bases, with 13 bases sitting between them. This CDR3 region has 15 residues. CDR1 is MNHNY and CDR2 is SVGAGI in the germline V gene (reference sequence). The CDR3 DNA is TGTGCCAGCAGGAGTCAGGGGTCTAACACCGGGGAGCTGTTTTTT. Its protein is CASRSQGSNTGELFF.

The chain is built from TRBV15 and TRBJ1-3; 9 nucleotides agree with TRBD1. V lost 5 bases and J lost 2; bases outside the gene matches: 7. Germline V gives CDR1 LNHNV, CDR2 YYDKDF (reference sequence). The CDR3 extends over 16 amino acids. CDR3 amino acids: CATSRRTGGAGNTIYF. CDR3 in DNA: TGTGCCACCAGCCGAAGAACAGGGGGCGCTGGAAACACCATATATTTT.

CDR3 in amino acids: CASSAAGTSTDYEQYF. The CDR3 DNA reads as TGTGCCAGCAGTGCCGCCGGGACTAGCACCGACTACGAGCAGTACTTC. The V gene is TRBV6-1, the J gene TRBJ2-5; 9 bases align to TRBD2. The J call may be mistaken, given a closer DNA end match to TRBJ2-7. This CDR3 spans 16 amino acids. Germline values: CDR1 MNHNS, CDR2 SASEGT.

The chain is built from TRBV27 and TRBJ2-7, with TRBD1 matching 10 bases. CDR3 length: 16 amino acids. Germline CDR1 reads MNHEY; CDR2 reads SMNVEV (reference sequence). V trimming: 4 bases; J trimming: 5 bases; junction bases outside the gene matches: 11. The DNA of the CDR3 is TGTGCCAGCAGTTCACACCAGGGACAGGGGAGGAACGAGCAGTACTTC. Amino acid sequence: CASSSHQGQGRNEQYF.

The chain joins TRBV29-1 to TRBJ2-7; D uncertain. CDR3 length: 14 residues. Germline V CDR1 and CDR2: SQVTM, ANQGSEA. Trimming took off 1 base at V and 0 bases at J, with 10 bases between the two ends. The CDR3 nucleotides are TGCAGCGTTGAAGGGGCCGTCAACTCCTACGAGCAGTACTTC. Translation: CSVEGAVNSYEQYF.

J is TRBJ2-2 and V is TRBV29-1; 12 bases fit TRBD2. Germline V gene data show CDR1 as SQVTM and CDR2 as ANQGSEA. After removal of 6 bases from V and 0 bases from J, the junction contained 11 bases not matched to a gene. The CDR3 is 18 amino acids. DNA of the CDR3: TGCAGCGTGGAAATCTGGACTAGCGGGAATTCGAACACCGGGGAGCTGTTTTTT. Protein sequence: CSVEIWTSGNSNTGELFF.